One sample yielded the 30 T cell receptor beta chains listed below, sequenced in a study of CD8+ T cells in alopecia areata. The treatment denotes: oral pan-JAK inhibitor, 5-10 mg twice daily. RNA extraction and reverse transcription yielded cDNA as sequencing template. TCRdb keeps only in-frame clones here, not all; method: immunoSEQ multiplex PCR. The sample lists 150,000 to 200,000 clones; 55% to 75% were seen once. The starting material was CD4+ T cells sorted from blood, obtained at week 4, from a patient treated with tofacitinib. The receptor set was obtained from a human donor with alopecia areata.

Only a few counts were recorded for this clone. The V gene is TRBV19, the J gene TRBJ2-3; weak D call: TRBD2 (5 bases). The germline V and J ends were trimmed by 6 bases and 1 base, with 11 bases remaining between them. Germline CDR1 reads LNHDA; CDR2 reads SQIVND (reference sequence). The CDR3 is 14 residues long. CDR3 nucleotide sequence: TGTGCCAGTAGGTTGGACTTTGGCACAGATACGCAGTATTTT. This sequence encodes CASRLDFGTDTQYF.

This clone was counted a few times. The rearrangement joins TRBV5-1 to TRBJ2-7, with D hard to call. Germline V gene sequence: CDR1 SGHRS, CDR2 YFSETQ. The CDR3 spans 16 residues. V dropped 0 bases and J dropped 5 bases, with 18 bases sitting between them. The CDR3 is CASSLAAAGALNEQYF. Written as DNA, the CDR3 is TGCGCCAGCAGCTTGGCTGCGGCAGGCGCCCTGAACGAGCAGTACTTC.

This CDR3 is CASSSGLAGQETQYF. The CDR3 coding sequence is TGTGCCAGCAGCTCCGGACTAGCGGGGCAAGAGACCCAGTACTTC. The gene calls are TRBV5-4 and TRBJ2-5; 12 nucleotides align to TRBD2. Germline lookup yields CDR1 SGHNT and CDR2 YYREEE (reference sequence). The junction had 2 bases not matched to a gene; V was cut back by 3 bases and J by 2 bases. CDR3 length equals 15 residues.

V is TRBV29-1 and J is TRBJ2-3; tentative D call: TRBD1 (6 bases). V lost 7 bases and J 4 bases, leaving 12 bases between the germline ends. From germline, CDR1 is SQVTM and CDR2 ANQGSEA. The CDR3 runs to 12 residues. The CDR3 DNA sequence: TGCAGCGGCTTCAGGGGAGCAGATACGCAGTATTTT. The encoded protein is CSGFRGADTQYF.

The chain employs TRBV4-2 and TRBJ2-7; maybe TRBD2 (6 bases). CDR3 size: 15 residues. Germline V gives CDR1 LGHNA, CDR2 YNFKEQ. The V gene lost 3 bases and the J gene lost 5 bases, with 17 bases spanning the gap. This CDR3 reads CASSQAGGVGDEQYF. Here the CDR3 DNA reads TGTGCCAGCAGCCAGGCAGGAGGGGTTGGAGACGAGCAGTACTTC.

The chain carries TRBV7-2 and TRBJ1-2; TRBD1 might be the D (6 bases). CDR1 SGHTA and CDR2 FQGNSA come from the germline V gene. There are 14 residues in the CDR3. V lost 5 bases, J lost 6 bases, and 16 bases lay in between. CDR3 residues: CASSILQGRDGYTF. The DNA of the CDR3 is TGTGCCAGCAGCATACTACAGGGTCGGGATGGCTACACCTTC. Full variable domain (outside the CDR3, taken from reference TRBV7-2 and TRBJ1-2): GAGVSQSPSNKVTEKGKDVELRCDPISGHTALYWYRQSLGQGLEFLIYFQGNSAPDKSGLPSDRFSAERTGGSVSTLTIQRTQQEDSAVYLCASSILQGRDGYTFGSGTRLTVV.

J is TRBJ1-5 and V is TRBV5-1, with D perhaps matching TRBD1 (5 bases). Germline values: CDR1 SGHRS, CDR2 YFSETQ. Deletions cut 0 bases from V and 4 bases from J, with 8 bases between. This CDR3 is built from 14 residues. CDR3 coding DNA: TGCGCCAGCAGCTTGGAGTCAGGGAATCAGCCCCAGCATTTT. Translation: CASSLESGNQPQHF.

CDR3 loop: CSATIGGSGQPQHF. As DNA, the CDR3 is TGCAGCGCCACCATCGGGGGTAGCGGACAGCCCCAGCATTTT. This rearrangement joins TRBV29-1 to TRBJ1-5, with D possibly being TRBD1 (5 bases). The CDR3 has 14 amino acids. Germline V lookup: CDR1 SQVTM, CDR2 ANQGSEA. V gave up 7 bases and J gave up 7 bases, with 20 bases separating them.

This CDR3 reads CASSQVGGNNEQFF. DNA for the CDR3: TGCGCCAGCAGCCAAGTAGGGGGAAACAATGAGCAGTTCTTC. The rearrangement uses TRBV4-3 and TRBJ2-1; a possible D gene is TRBD1 (6 bases). This CDR3 contains 14 residues. Trimming took 1 base from V and 5 from J, leaving 9 bases between them. Germline V lookup: CDR1 LGHNA, CDR2 YSLEER.

This chain links TRBV29-1 with TRBJ2-2; TRBD1 matches at 8 bases. CDR1 and CDR2 from the germline V gene are SQVTM and ANQGSEA. The CDR3 consists of 14 residues. V lost 4 bases to trimming and J lost 7 bases; unmatched junction nucleotides: 8. This chain's CDR3 is CSVAPGGPDGELFF. The CDR3 region has the DNA TGCAGCGTTGCTCCAGGGGGCCCGGACGGGGAGCTGTTTTTT.

This chain connects TRBV5-1 to TRBJ2-7; tentatively, D is TRBD2 (5 bases). CDR1 and CDR2 from the germline V gene are SGHRS and YFSETQ. The ends were cut back, 3 bases at V and 4 bases at J, with 17 bases in the middle. The CDR3 length is 15 residues. The CDR3: CASSSGSWLTYEQYF. CDR3 in DNA: TGCGCCAGCAGCTCGGGATCGTGGTTAACATACGAGCAGTACTTC.

In this sample, this clone turned up a few times. The chain employs TRBV9 and TRBJ2-2; TRBD1 agrees at 9 bases. CDR3 length equals 17 residues. The germline V gene encodes CDR1 SGDLS and CDR2 YYNGEE. Trimming at V came to 1 base and at J to 2 bases, leaving 6 bases not matched to a gene. The chain's CDR3 is CASSVTGTGKNTGELFF. CDR3 bases: TGTGCCAGCAGCGTAACCGGGACAGGGAAAAACACCGGGGAGCTGTTTTTT.

V and J are TRBV6-1 and TRBJ2-7, with unresolved D. With 6 bases removed from V and 0 bases from J, the gap between germline ends came to 6 bases. Germline loops: CDR1 MNHNS, CDR2 SASEGT. The CDR3 is 12 amino acids. The DNA of the CDR3 is TGTGCCAGCAGGGACGGCTCCTACGAGCAGTACTTC. This codes for CASRDGSYEQYF.

This clone came up a few times. The genes are TRBV10-3 and TRBJ2-7; D gene uncertain. Germline V gene data show CDR1 as ENHRY and CDR2 as SYGVKD. Trimming took 2 bases from V and 7 from J, leaving 9 bases between them. The CDR3 extends over 12 amino acids. The CDR3 sequence: CAISEGPREQYF. For the CDR3, the DNA is TGTGCCATCAGTGAGGGGCCCAGGGAGCAGTACTTC.

The V and J genes are TRBV6-4 and TRBJ2-1; TRBD2 might be the D (6 bases). There are 13 residues in the CDR3. CDR1 and CDR2 from the germline V gene are MRHNA and SNTAGT. Between the trimmed V and J ends, which lost 4 bases and 8 bases, there was a span of 12 bases. Here the CDR3 DNA reads TGTGCCAGCAGTGGAGACTGGGGGGATGAGCAGTTCTTC. This gives the protein CASSGDWGDEQFF.

This clone was picked up a small number of times. This chain joins TRBV7-2 and TRBJ1-3, with a possible D match to TRBD1 (6 bases). The CDR3 runs to 14 residues. The germline V gene encodes CDR1 SGHTA and CDR2 FQGNSA. Between the trimmed V and J ends, which lost 4 bases and 0 bases, there was a span of 7 bases. CDR3 nucleotides: TGTGCCAGCAGCTGGACAGACTCTGGAAACACCATATATTTT. This translates into CASSWTDSGNTIYF.

The chain couples TRBV29-1 to TRBJ2-5; D is uncertain. This CDR3 contains 13 residues. Trimming pared 6 bases from V and 5 bases from J, leaving 16 bases between. The germline V gene has CDR1 SQVTM and CDR2 ANQGSEA. The CDR3 region has the DNA TGCAGCGTGGATCCGAACCTGGGGGAGACCCAGTACTTC. This sequence encodes CSVDPNLGETQYF.

The genes are TRBV11-2 and TRBJ2-5; no clear D. In germline, CDR1 is SGHAT, CDR2 FQNNGV. V was shortened by 1 base and J by 5 bases, with 11 bases between the two germline ends. The CDR3 is 14 residues long. The CDR3 sequence is CASSLGTQRETQYF. Here the CDR3 DNA reads TGTGCCAGCAGCTTAGGGACCCAAAGGGAGACCCAGTACTTC.

This chain uses TRBV4-3 with TRBJ1-6; no clear D gene. Trimming removed 4 bases at V and 8 bases at J, with 12 bases between. CDR1 is LGHNA, CDR2 YSLEER, per germline. CDR3 length equals 14 residues. DNA for the CDR3: TGCGCCAGCAGCCCGACGGGGTTGGATTCACCCCTCCACTTT. Its translation is CASSPTGLDSPLHF.

The chain couples TRBV2 to TRBJ2-7, with D hard to call. V lost 7 bases and J lost 0, with 10 bases in between. Germline assignment: CDR1 SNHLY and CDR2 FYNNEI. This CDR3 is 13 amino acids long. As DNA, the CDR3 is TGTGCCAGCATGGCCATTAGCTCCTACGAGCAGTACTTC. It encodes CASMAISSYEQYF.

This chain connects TRBV5-1 to TRBJ1-5; 7 nucleotides line up with TRBD1. Trimming at V came to 4 bases and at J to 7 bases, leaving 11 bases not matched to a gene. Germline V CDR1 and CDR2: SGHRS, YFSETQ. This CDR3 spans 15 amino acids. The CDR3 protein is CASSPTTGHGQPQHF. As DNA, the CDR3 is TGCGCCAGCAGCCCAACGACAGGGCACGGCCAGCCCCAGCATTTT.

CDR3 bases: TGCAGCGTAACAGGGGGCCCCATGAACACTGAAGCTTTCTTT. It is translated as CSVTGGPMNTEAFF. This chain joins TRBV29-1 and TRBJ1-1; TRBD1 aligns across 9 bases. The CDR3 covers 14 residues. Trimming at V came to 6 bases and at J to 0 bases, leaving 5 bases not matched to a gene. Germline CDR1 is SQVTM and CDR2 is ANQGSEA. The full variable domain, in which reference TRBV29-1 and TRBJ1-1 provide the parts outside the CDR3, is SAVISQKPSRDICQRGTSLTIQCQVDSQVTMMFWYRQQPGQSLTLIATANQGSEATYESGFVIDKFPISRPNLTFSTLTVSNMSPEDSSIYLCSVTGGPMNTEAFFGQGTRLTVV.

The chain recombines TRBV5-1 with TRBJ2-3; D may match TRBD1 or TRBD2 (5 bases each). Germline loops: CDR1 SGHRS, CDR2 YFSETQ. Between the trimmed V and J ends, which lost 0 bases and 4 bases, there was a span of 12 bases. The CDR3 is 15 amino acids. The DNA of the CDR3 is TGCGCCAGCAGCTTGGCGGGGCAGTCGGCAGATACGCAGTATTTT. This translates into CASSLAGQSADTQYF.

This clone has just a few counts. The V gene is TRBV30, the J gene TRBJ2-6; D not resolved. V shed 3 bases and J shed 0 bases, with 15 bases lying between them. Germline V gene lookup returns CDR1 GTSNPN and CDR2 SVGIG (reference sequence). CDR3 length: 17 amino acids. The CDR3 is CAWRGISSPSGANVLTF. For the CDR3, the DNA is TGTGCCTGGAGGGGGATTAGCTCTCCCTCTGGGGCCAACGTCCTGACTTTC.

This clone was found a few times. The chain is built from TRBV5-6 and TRBJ2-5; 9 positions match TRBD1. CDR3 length: 15 amino acids. The V segment lost 1 base and the J segment 4 bases; nucleotides outside the gene matches: 5. Germline values: CDR1 SGHDT, CDR2 YYEEEE. CDR3 DNA sequence: TGTGCCAGCAGCTTGATGGGACAGGGAGGAGAGACCCAGTACTTC. It translates to CASSLMGQGGETQYF.

The chain links TRBV6-5 to TRBJ1-4; 9 bases are shared with TRBD1. V shed 4 bases and J 7 bases; nucleotides not matched to a gene: 7. The germline V gene has CDR1 MNHEY and CDR2 SVGAGI. CDR3 length: 15 residues. The CDR3 here is CASSFLQGAAEKLFF. The CDR3 region has the DNA TGTGCCAGCAGTTTCCTACAGGGGGCTGCTGAAAAACTGTTTTTT.

The genes are TRBV25-1 and TRBJ1-4; possible D gene TRBD1, 5 bases. The CDR3 is made up of 13 amino acids. V shed 2 bases and J shed 10 bases, with 11 bases lying between them. Germline V CDR1 and CDR2: MGHDK, SYGVNS. This CDR3 reads CASSEPNGGKLFF. CDR3 DNA: TGTGCCAGCAGTGAACCCAACGGGGGAAAACTGTTTTTT.

The table lists this clone with many counts. V usage is TRBV7-2 and J usage is TRBJ2-2, with D uncertain. This CDR3 contains 14 residues. Trimming removed 3 bases from V and 1 base from J, with 6 bases in between. CDR1 is SGHTA, CDR2 FQGNSA, per germline. The CDR3 sequence: CASSFSLNTGELFF. The CDR3 DNA sequence: TGTGCCAGCAGCTTCAGTCTGAACACCGGGGAGCTGTTTTTT. The full variable domain, rest sourced from reference TRBV7-2 and TRBJ2-2, is GAGVSQSPSNKVTEKGKDVELRCDPISGHTALYWYRQSLGQGLEFLIYFQGNSAPDKSGLPSDRFSAERTGGSVSTLTIQRTQQEDSAVYLCASSFSLNTGELFFGEGSRLTVL.

This clone turned up a few times. The chain is built from TRBV11-2 and TRBJ2-2, with D uncertain. The CDR3 sequence is 12 residues long. Trimming took off 7 bases at V and 3 bases at J, with 6 bases between the two ends. Looked up from germline, CDR1 is SGHAT and CDR2 is FQNNGV. CDR3 sequence (DNA): TGTGCCAGCAACCACGACACCGGGGAGCTGTTTTTT. Amino acid sequence: CASNHDTGELFF.

This chain links TRBV9 with TRBJ1-5; maybe TRBD1 (5 bases). V was cut by 0 bases and J by 4 bases, with 8 bases left in between. Germline-derived CDR1 and CDR2 are SGDLS and YYNGEE. The CDR3 length is 14 residues. The CDR3 loop reads CASSVGWGNQPQHF. CDR3 DNA sequence: TGTGCCAGCAGCGTAGGATGGGGGAATCAGCCCCAGCATTTT.